Listed here are 25 T cell receptor beta chains from one sample, sequenced in a study of cytomegalovirus exposure and HLA in healthy donors. The study ran its PCR with 60 Vbeta and 13 Jbeta primers. This table comes from immunoSEQ multiplex PCR, and its TCRdb copy is limited to in-frame clones, with some not included. The sample includes about 130,000 clones, approximately 80% of them seen just once. Material: PBMCs. These receptors originate from a woman aged 40-49 years in good health and CMV-seronegative.

For this clone: Its ends do not fully match the called genes, so a read error is possible. The chain combines TRBV7-9 with TRBJ2-7; perhaps TRBD2 as D (6 bases). Germline-derived CDR1 and CDR2 are SEHNR and FQNEAQ (reference sequence). CDR3 length: 11 amino acids. The DNA for the CDR3 is TGTTCCAGCGGTGCGGGAAGAGAGCAGTACTTC. Translated, it gives CSSGAGREQYF.

This clone is a singleton in its sample. V is TRBV2 and J is TRBJ2-3, with TRBD2 identical over 9 bases. The CDR3 sequence is 15 residues long. Germline CDR1 is SNHLY and CDR2 is FYNNEI. V was clipped by 8 bases and J by 6 bases; unmatched bases: 12. CDR3: CASPRRERGEDTQYF. For the CDR3, the DNA is TGTGCCAGCCCCCGGAGGGAGCGGGGGGAGGATACGCAGTATTTT. The variable domain in full, with the rest retrieved from reference TRBV2 and TRBJ2-3, is EPEVTQTPSHQVTQMGQEVILRCVPISNHLYFYWYRQILGQKVEFLVSFYNNEISEKSEIFDDQFSVERPDGSNFTLKIRSTKLEDSAMYFCASPRRERGEDTQYFGPGTRLTVL.

This clone came up a few times. This rearrangement joins TRBV19 to TRBJ2-3; 10 nucleotides align to TRBD1. The CDR3 is made up of 15 amino acids. The germline V gene has CDR1 LNHDA and CDR2 SQIVND (reference sequence). Unmatched junction bases numbered 5, after V lost 4 bases and J lost 4 bases. CDR3 DNA sequence: TGTGCCAGTAGTACTCGACAGGGGGCCGCAGATACGCAGTATTTT. Its protein is CASSTRQGAADTQYF.

This chain connects TRBV6-1 to TRBJ1-2; 7 bases are a match to TRBD1. CDR1 MNHNS and CDR2 SASEGT come from the germline V gene. CDR3 length: 15 amino acids. V trimming: 2 bases; J trimming: 4 bases; junction bases outside the gene matches: 7. The CDR3 protein is CASSEIIGDSYGYTF. For the CDR3, the DNA is TGTGCCAGCAGTGAAATTATCGGGGACAGCTATGGCTACACCTTC.

The CDR3 DNA follows: TGTGCCAGCTCACCACAATACCGGGACATCAACACTGAAGCTTTCTTT. Translation: CASSPQYRDINTEAFF. V usage is TRBV18 and J usage is TRBJ1-1, with D possibly TRBD1 on 6 matching bases. CDR3 length: 16 residues. Per the germline V gene, CDR1 is KGHSH and CDR2 is LQKENI. The V end was cut by 1 base, the J end by 2 bases, with 14 bases between.

V usage is TRBV4-1 and J usage is TRBJ1-1, with no clear D. CDR3 size: 13 residues. V gave up 3 bases and J gave up 8 bases, with 13 bases separating them. Germline loops: CDR1 MGHRA, CDR2 YSYEKL. CDR3 nucleotide sequence: TGCGCCAGCAGCCAGGCTTGGGCATTGGAAGCTTTCTTT. Translated, it gives CASSQAWALEAFF.

This clone was recorded once. The V gene is TRBV7-3, the J gene TRBJ2-3; perhaps TRBD2 as D (6 bases). This CDR3 region has 15 residues. In germline, CDR1 is SGHTA, CDR2 FQGTGA. Trimming removed 3 bases from V and 4 bases from J, with 14 bases in between. CDR3 amino acids: CASSFSRGSADTQYF. DNA of the CDR3: TGTGCCAGCAGCTTTAGTCGGGGGAGCGCAGATACGCAGTATTTT.

The gene calls are TRBV9 and TRBJ1-2; no firm D call. V lost 0 bases, J lost 2 bases, and 5 bases lay in between. CDR3 length: 13 residues. Germline CDR1 reads SGDLS; CDR2 reads YYNGEE. CDR3 in amino acids: CASSVDTNYGYTF. The CDR3 bases are TGTGCCAGCAGCGTAGACACAAACTATGGCTACACCTTC.

V and J are TRBV7-2 and TRBJ2-1; tentative D call: TRBD1 (5 bases). The CDR3 is 11 residues long. CDR1 and CDR2 (germline): SGHTA, FQGNSA. Trimming removed 7 bases from V and 4 bases from J, with 5 bases in between. CDR3 region: CASTGYNEQFF. For the CDR3, the DNA is TGTGCCAGCACAGGGTACAATGAGCAGTTCTTC.

This rearrangement joins TRBV6-5 to TRBJ2-5, with a possible D match to TRBD2 (5 bases). The CDR3 covers 15 residues. Trimming left V 0 bases short and J 5 bases short, with 13 bases between. Germline CDR1 MNHEY, CDR2 SVGAGI. The CDR3 loop is CASSYSGGRMETQYF. Here the CDR3 DNA reads TGTGCCAGCAGTTACTCGGGCGGGCGCATGGAGACCCAGTACTTC.

The V and J genes are TRBV28 and TRBJ2-7; weak D call: TRBD1 (6 bases). The germline V and J ends were trimmed by 2 bases and 7 bases, with 15 bases remaining between them. The CDR3 extends over 14 amino acids. Germline CDR1 MDHEN, CDR2 SYDVKM. This CDR3 is CASSLVQGTGEQYF. The CDR3 nucleotides read TGTGCCAGCAGTTTAGTACAGGGAACGGGTGAGCAGTACTTC.

The V and J genes are TRBV6-5 and TRBJ1-1; 10 nucleotides line up with TRBD1. Per the germline V gene, CDR1 is MNHEY and CDR2 is SVGAGI. J gave up 1 base and V 7 bases, and 6 bases lay outside the gene matches. The CDR3 extends over 15 amino acids. The CDR3 protein is CASIDRGRGNTEAFF. CDR3 coding DNA: TGTGCCAGCATTGACAGGGGGCGAGGGAACACTGAAGCTTTCTTT.

The chain combines TRBV15 with TRBJ2-2; 7 bases are shared with TRBD1. The germline CDR1 and CDR2 sequences are LNHNV and YYDKDF (reference sequence). The CDR3 extends over 15 amino acids. Trimming took 7 bases from V and 2 from J; bases not matched to a gene: 7. CDR3 coding DNA: TGTGCCACCACCCCCGGGACAGAAAACACCGGGGAGCTGTTTTTT. It is translated as CATTPGTENTGELFF.

This chain joins TRBV9 and TRBJ2-3; a possible D gene is TRBD2 (6 bases). Germline V CDR1 and CDR2: SGDLS, YYNGEE. Trimming took 4 bases from V and 1 from J, leaving 16 bases between them. The CDR3 length is 16 residues. CDR3 DNA sequence: TGTGCCAGCAGCCGACTCTGGGGGGAGGGCACAGATACGCAGTATTTT. Amino acid sequence: CASSRLWGEGTDTQYF. Full variable domain (rest looked up from reference TRBV9 and TRBJ2-3): DSGVTQTPKHLITATGQRVTLRCSPRSGDLSVYWYQQSLDQGLQFLIQYYNGEERAKGNILERFSAQQFPDLHSELNLSSLELGDSALYFCASSRLWGEGTDTQYFGPGTRLTVL.

The chain couples TRBV7-8 to TRBJ1-6; TRBD1 is a possible D gene (5 bases). The CDR3 extends over 15 amino acids. The V and J ends lost 5 bases and 8 bases respectively, with 16 bases between them. From germline, CDR1 is SGHVS and CDR2 FQNEAQ. CDR3 sequence reads: CASSPRTWEDSPLHF. CDR3 DNA: TGTGCCAGCAGCCCGAGGACATGGGAGGATTCACCCCTCCACTTT.

The chain is built from TRBV6-5 and TRBJ2-7, with 8 bases that match TRBD1. Germline V CDR1 and CDR2: MNHEY, SVGAGI. The ends lost 3 bases at V and 0 bases at J; junction bases unmatched: 4. The length of the CDR3 is 15 residues. Here the CDR3 DNA reads TGTGCCAGCAGTTATTACAGGGGGACCTCCTACGAGCAGTACTTC. Protein sequence: CASSYYRGTSYEQYF.

This sequence joins TRBV9 and TRBJ1-2, with TRBD1 as a possible D gene (6 bases). Between the trimmed V and J ends, which lost 4 bases and 8 bases, there was a span of 21 bases. In germline, CDR1 is SGDLS, CDR2 YYNGEE. The CDR3 covers 15 residues. This chain's CDR3 is CASSPPHSPGQGYTF. The CDR3 DNA is TGTGCCAGCAGCCCACCCCATAGCCCGGGACAAGGCTACACCTTC.

The J gene is TRBJ2-1, the V gene TRBV29-1, with TRBD2 as a possible D gene (6 bases). This CDR3 spans 19 amino acids. CDR1 and CDR2 (germline): SQVTM, ANQGSEA. Between the trimmed V and J ends, which lost 6 bases and 2 bases, there was a span of 29 bases. CDR3: CSVRLTDPGLRRTYNEQFF. The CDR3 nucleotides read TGCAGCGTCAGACTGACAGATCCGGGACTTAGACGAACCTACAATGAGCAGTTCTTC.

This clone has more than one count but fewer than ten. The V gene is TRBV7-9, the J gene TRBJ2-1; 13 bases fit TRBD2. The germline gives CDR1 SEHNR, CDR2 FQNEAQ (reference sequence). Losses at the gene ends were 8 bases for V and 6 bases for J; bases not matched to a gene: 1. The CDR3 is 13 residues long. CDR3 DNA sequence: TGTGCCAGCGGACTAGCGGGAGCCAATGAGCAGTTCTTC. Its protein product is CASGLAGANEQFF.

This clone was counted between two and nine times. The chain is built from TRBV9 and TRBJ1-6; 7 bases agree with TRBD1. The CDR3 runs 15 residues. Germline V gene sequence: CDR1 SGDLS, CDR2 YYNGEE. Losses at the gene ends were 4 bases for V and 7 bases for J; bases not matched to a gene: 8. CDR3 coding DNA: TGTGCCAGCAGCACGACGGGACAGAGGAATTCACCCCTCCACTTT. It encodes CASSTTGQRNSPLHF.

Only one count was recorded for this clone. The chain employs TRBV5-1 and TRBJ2-7; TRBD2 matches 12 bases. The germline V gene encodes CDR1 SGHRS and CDR2 YFSETQ. Trimming removed 0 bases from V and 6 bases from J; junction bases left unmatched: 4. The CDR3 runs 15 residues. The CDR3 DNA is TGCGCCAGCAGCTTGGGGACTAGCGGGACTGCCGAGCAGTACTTC. Protein product: CASSLGTSGTAEQYF.

This clone turned up a few times. The rearrangement links TRBV4-2 to TRBJ1-3; unclear D gene. From germline, CDR1 is LGHNA and CDR2 YNFKEQ. The CDR3 length is 13 residues. V was clipped by 5 bases and J by 0 bases, with 5 bases between them. The CDR3 loop reads CASSSLSGNTIYF. The CDR3 DNA reads TGTGCCAGCAGCTCACTCTCTGGAAACACCATATATTTT.

The chain has TRBV27 and TRBJ1-5; D is unclear. This CDR3 is 13 amino acids long. The germline V and J ends were trimmed by 1 base and 7 bases, with 8 bases remaining between them. The germline V gene encodes CDR1 MNHEY and CDR2 SMNVEV (reference sequence). The DNA of the CDR3 is TGTGCCAGCAGTTTATGGGCAGACCAGCCCCAGCATTTT. Its protein product is CASSLWADQPQHF.

This chain uses TRBV5-1 with TRBJ2-3; D might be TRBD2 (6 bases). The V gene's germline CDR1 is SGHRS and CDR2 YFSETQ. CDR3 length equals 14 residues. The V and J ends lost 5 bases and 2 bases respectively, with 12 bases between them. CDR3 nucleotides: TGCGCCAGCAGTTGGGGGGAGTCCACAGATACGCAGTATTTT. This sequence encodes CASSWGESTDTQYF.

The V and J genes are TRBV5-1 and TRBJ2-2, with unresolved D. V lost 6 bases and J lost 1, with 7 bases in between. The CDR3 runs 13 residues. CDR1 is SGHRS, CDR2 YFSETQ, per germline. The CDR3 DNA is TGCGCCAGCAATGCAGGGAACACCGGGGAGCTGTTTTTT. Translation gives CASNAGNTGELFF.